A selection of T cell receptor beta chains follows, all from one sample in a study of monozygotic twins with inflammatory bowel disease. TCRdb reanalyzed the 5' RACE reads, giving one entry per CDR3 protein sequence and no DNA. Its table lists 200,000 to 250,000 distinct CDR3 sequences. Sequencing input: blood. The receptors were gathered from a human donor with ulcerative colitis or Crohn's disease, or a healthy co-twin of an affected twin (not recorded which). Both conserved end residues are part of each CDR3.

j_call v_call cdr3_aa
TRBJ1-2 TRBV7-2 CASSSGQGARGYTF
TRBJ2-5 TRBV7-9 CASSSTGAETQYF
TRBJ1-1 TRBV5-1 CASSYDRVWTEAFF
TRBJ2-1 TRBV7-9 CASSFPRANEQFF
TRBJ1-1 TRBV19 CASSQVLGTEAFF
TRBJ1-1 TRBV2 CASSQGRLNTEAFF
TRBJ1-1 TRBV3-1 CASSQVSKPNTEAFF
TRBJ2-7 TRBV11-1 CASSSRTGPLYEQYF
TRBJ2-7 TRBV5-6 CASSPGQWSYEQYF
TRBJ2-5 TRBV20-1 CSAYGNQETQYF
TRBJ1-1 TRBV19 CASSMSVGRMNTEAFF
TRBJ1-4 TRBV7-6 CASSLAKPGQINEKLFF
TRBJ1-5 TRBV12-3/TRBV12-4 CASSPAPSQPQHF
TRBJ2-7 TRBV2 CASSEWGLSTYEQYF
TRBJ2-7 TRBV20-1 CSARGGLAGEQYF
TRBJ2-5 TRBV11-1 CATESWSSGTSHQETQYF
TRBJ2-5 TRBV20-1 CSVRVLRRAVQETQYF
TRBJ1-2 TRBV5-5 CASSLGQGGYGYTF
TRBJ1-6 TRBV12-3/TRBV12-4 CASSLDRPPNSPLHF
TRBJ2-2 TRBV9 CALQAGGRTGELFF
TRBJ2-5 TRBV7-9 CASSSPLDIEETQYF
TRBJ2-1 TRBV7-9 CASSVAWAGGAVWFF